The 22 T cell receptor beta chains below were found in one sample sequenced in a study of identical twins. In TCRdb, the 5' RACE reads were re-called with MiXCR into one record per CDR3 protein. Altogether 400,000 to 550,000 distinct CDR3 sequences are present, 22% being singletons, with the ten largest covering around 0.91%. The same data also contributed to another study, on T cells expressing NK-cell markers.

The sequenced material came from CD4+ T cells sorted from blood. The source is a woman between 18 and 29 years old in good health.

This clonotype was counted a few times. This chain links TRBV9 with TRBJ2-1; D is undetermined. The CDR3 covers 14 residues. V dropped 2 bases and J dropped 0 bases, with 6 bases sitting between them. CDR1 and CDR2 (germline): SGDLS, YYNGEE. CDR3 DNA: TGTGCCAGCAGCGTCTTAAGCTCCTACAATGAGCAGTTCTTC. It yields the protein CASSVLSSYNEQFF.

The chain has TRBV18 and TRBJ2-7; D not resolved. The length of the CDR3 is 14 residues. Trimming left V 0 bases short and J 4 bases short, with 10 bases between. CDR1 is KGHSH and CDR2 is LQKENI in the germline V gene. DNA of the CDR3: TGTGCCAGCTCACCACCCGTGACCAGTTACGAGCAGTACTTC. Translated: CASSPPVTSYEQYF. The variable domain in full, completed from reference TRBV18 and TRBJ2-7, reads NAGVMQNPRHLVRRRGQEARLRCSPMKGHSHVYWYRQLPEEGLKFMVYLQKENIIDESGMPKERFSAEFPKEGPSILRIQQVVRGDSAAYFCASSPPVTSYEQYFGPGTRLTVT.

The V and J genes are TRBV20-1 and TRBJ1-5; D is unclear. Germline V gene data show CDR1 as DFQATT and CDR2 as SNEGSKA (reference sequence). The CDR3 length is 14 residues. V was cut by 6 bases and J by 0 bases, with 12 bases left in between. CDR3 DNA sequence: TGCAGTGCCCTCGGGTCCCTTAGCAATCAGCCCCAGCATTTT. Protein sequence: CSALGSLSNQPQHF.

The chain is built from TRBV7-2 and TRBJ2-1; TRBD2 agrees at 10 bases. Trimming at V came to 6 bases and at J to 10 bases, leaving 18 bases not matched to a gene. Germline V gene data show CDR1 as SGHTA and CDR2 as FQGNSA. The CDR3 has 17 amino acids. The CDR3 here is CASSFRGHSGGSQEQFF. In DNA, the CDR3 is TGTGCCAGCAGTTTCCGGGGGCATAGCGGGGGGTCCCAGGAGCAGTTCTTC. Together with reference TRBV7-2 and TRBJ2-1, the CDR3 gives the full variable domain: GAGVSQSPSNKVTEKGKDVELRCDPISGHTALYWYRQSLGQGLEFLIYFQGNSAPDKSGLPSDRFSAERTGGSVSTLTIQRTQQEDSAVYLCASSFRGHSGGSQEQFFGPGTRLTVL.

On this clonotype: At one end the junction does not follow the germline gene, possibly because of a read error. The chain has TRBV20-1 and TRBJ2-5, with 10 bases identical to TRBD2. This CDR3 is built from 12 residues. Germline values: CDR1 DFQATT, CDR2 SNEGSKA (reference sequence). The CDR3 DNA reads as TGCAGTGCTAGCCCAAGGACTAGCGGTCTTACGTTC. It specifies CSASPRTSGLTF.

This chain joins TRBV6-5 and TRBJ2-3; 10 nucleotides align to TRBD2. The V gene end was trimmed by 2 bases and the J gene end by 5 bases; junction bases not matched to a gene: 10. Germline CDR1 is MNHEY and CDR2 is SVGAGI. The CDR3 length is 17 residues. CDR3 sequence: CASSYRGAGGPGDTQYF. CDR3 coding DNA: TGTGCCAGCAGTTACCGGGGAGCGGGAGGGCCTGGAGATACGCAGTATTTT.

The rearrangement joins TRBV6-5 to TRBJ1-2; 7 positions agree with TRBD1. With V trimmed by 2 bases and J by 7 bases, 10 bases remained unmatched. The CDR3 runs to 15 residues. The germline CDR1 and CDR2 sequences are MNHEY and SVGAGI. The CDR3 region is CASSYTRDRVGGYTF. The CDR3 DNA reads as TGTGCCAGCAGTTACACTCGAGACAGGGTGGGTGGCTACACCTTC.

This clonotype was seen only a few times. The chain is built from TRBV20-1 and TRBJ2-7, with D tentatively TRBD1 (6 bases). Germline values: CDR1 DFQATT, CDR2 SNEGSKA (reference sequence). The CDR3 is 13 amino acids. Trimming took off 3 bases at V and 3 bases at J, with 12 bases between the two ends. The CDR3 DNA is TGCAGTGCTAGTGGTGACAGGAGCTACGAGCAGTACTTC. As protein: CSASGDRSYEQYF.

Many counts were recorded for this clonotype. The chain carries TRBV12-3 or TRBV12-4 and TRBJ1-1, with TRBD1 matching 12 bases. Losses at the gene ends were 6 bases for V and 5 bases for J; bases not matched to a gene: 4. There are 14 residues in the CDR3. The CDR3 loop is CASRRDRGRTEAFF. CDR3 DNA sequence: TGTGCCAGCAGGAGGGACAGGGGGCGGACTGAAGCTTTCTTT.

There are a few counts of this clonotype. The V call is TRBV6-2 or TRBV6-3, the J call TRBJ1-1; D uncertain. V was shortened by 2 bases and J by 5 bases, with 3 bases between the two germline ends. Germline-derived CDR1 and CDR2 are MNHEY and SVGEGT. CDR3 length: 11 residues. CDR3 sequence (DNA): TGTGCCAGCAGTTACGTTACTGAAGCTTTCTTT. Its translation is CASSYVTEAFF.

This chain joins TRBV29-1 and TRBJ1-4, with unresolved D. CDR1 is SQVTM, CDR2 ANQGSEA, per germline. CDR3 length equals 12 residues. The V gene lost 5 bases and the J gene lost 0 bases, with 4 bases spanning the gap. The CDR3 loop reads CSVTSTNEKLFF. The CDR3 DNA reads TGCAGCGTTACTTCAACTAATGAAAAACTGTTTTTT.

The chain couples TRBV3-1 to TRBJ2-7; 9 bases match TRBD1. The CDR3 is made up of 15 amino acids. With 7 bases clipped from V and 2 bases from J, the junction kept 9 bases outside the gene matches. Germline lookup yields CDR1 LGHDT and CDR2 YNNKEL (reference sequence). The CDR3 region is CASTSGGTGTYEQYF. DNA of the CDR3: TGTGCCAGCACCTCAGGGGGGACAGGGACCTACGAGCAGTACTTC.

CDR3 in DNA: TGTGCCAGCAGTTTTGGAGCAGGGGGCAATCAGCCCCAGCATTTT. It codes for CASSFGAGGNQPQHF. The chain employs TRBV12-3 or TRBV12-4 and TRBJ1-5, with TRBD1 as a possible D gene (6 bases). Trimming removed 3 bases from V and 2 bases from J, with 11 bases in between. The length of the CDR3 is 15 residues.

V usage is TRBV20-1 and J usage is TRBJ1-1, with D hard to call. V shed 7 bases and J shed 7 bases, with 13 bases lying between them. This CDR3 has 11 residues. Germline loops: CDR1 DFQATT, CDR2 SNEGSKA (reference sequence). DNA of the CDR3: TGCAGTGGCCTGCAGAGAAGTGAAGCTTTCTTT. This encodes CSGLQRSEAFF.

This clonotype was recorded a few times. V is TRBV10-2 and J is TRBJ2-4; D unclear. The V gene lost 2 bases and the J gene lost 7 bases, with 12 bases spanning the gap. The CDR3 is 14 residues long. Germline-derived CDR1 and CDR2 are WSHSY and SAAADI. The DNA of the CDR3 is TGCGCCAGCAGTGAGACGTCGCAGCATAACATTCAGTACTTC. Translation: CASSETSQHNIQYF.

This clonotype was counted a few times. The chain recombines TRBV6-1 with TRBJ2-2; no firm D call. The CDR3 is 14 residues long. Germline loops: CDR1 MNHNS, CDR2 SASEGT. Trimming removed 7 bases at V and 2 bases at J, with 11 bases between. The CDR3 DNA reads as TGTGCCAGCAAGATCGGACCCAACACCGGGGAGCTGTTTTTT. It translates to CASKIGPNTGELFF.

This clonotype was observed a few times. The chain couples TRBV7-6 to TRBJ2-1, with D tentatively TRBD1 or TRBD2 (5 bases each). The V end lost 4 bases, the J end lost 5 bases, and 18 bases lay between the germline ends. CDR3 length: 16 residues. The germline CDR1 and CDR2 sequences are SGHVS and FNYEAQ. The DNA of the CDR3 is TGTGCCAGCAGCTCCCCGGGGCGTAACCGGGACAATGAGCAGTTCTTC. Translation gives CASSSPGRNRDNEQFF.

This clonotype occurred a few times. The gene calls are TRBV7-9 and TRBJ2-7; D is possibly TRBD1 (6 bases). There are 14 residues in the CDR3. Trimming left V 3 bases short and J 4 bases short, with 13 bases between. The germline V gene has CDR1 SEHNR and CDR2 FQNEAQ (reference sequence). CDR3 region: CASSLPGQRYEQYF. Here the CDR3 DNA reads TGTGCCAGCAGCTTGCCGGGACAACGATACGAGCAGTACTTC.

The rearrangement joins TRBV12-3 or TRBV12-4 to TRBJ2-3, with D perhaps TRBD2 (6 bases). The CDR3 is 16 amino acids. The germline V and J ends were trimmed by 6 bases and 2 bases, with 18 bases remaining between them. CDR3 sequence: CASSSPPGLSTDTQYF. The CDR3 nucleotides read TGTGCCAGCAGCTCACCTCCGGGACTTTCCACAGATACGCAGTATTTT.

There are a few counts of this clonotype. The V gene is TRBV28, the J gene TRBJ2-7; D is possibly TRBD2 (6 bases). Germline CDR1 MDHEN, CDR2 SYDVKM. Trimming cost V 4 bases and J 4 bases, with 20 bases left between them. The CDR3 spans 16 residues. In nucleotides, the CDR3 is TGTGCCAGCAGTTCCCCCTCTCTCGCGGGAAGTTACGAGCAGTACTTC. Amino acids: CASSSPSLAGSYEQYF. The complete variable domain, with remaining parts taken from reference TRBV28 and TRBJ2-7, reads DVKVTQSSRYLVKRTGEKVFLECVQDMDHENMFWYRQDPGLGLRLIYFSYDVKMKEKGDIPEGYSVSREKKERFSLILESASTNQTSMYLCASSSPSLAGSYEQYFGPGTRLTVT.

The J gene is TRBJ2-7, the V gene TRBV3-1, with TRBD1 identical over 8 bases. The CDR3 totals 15 residues. Trimming at V came to 4 bases and at J to 8 bases, leaving 13 bases not matched to a gene. Looked up from germline, CDR1 is LGHDT and CDR2 is YNNKEL (reference sequence). This chain's CDR3 is CASSRSTGESTKQYF. As DNA, the CDR3 is TGTGCCAGCAGCCGTTCGACAGGGGAATCTACGAAGCAGTACTTC.

A few counts support this clonotype. The V gene is TRBV10-3, the J gene TRBJ1-5; D uncertain. Looked up from germline, CDR1 is ENHRY and CDR2 is SYGVKD. The CDR3 length is 14 residues. V was trimmed by 2 bases and J by 6 bases, leaving 11 bases between them. CDR3 amino acids: CAISEVGTSQPQHF. As DNA, the CDR3 is TGTGCCATCAGTGAGGTTGGCACGAGTCAGCCCCAGCATTTT.